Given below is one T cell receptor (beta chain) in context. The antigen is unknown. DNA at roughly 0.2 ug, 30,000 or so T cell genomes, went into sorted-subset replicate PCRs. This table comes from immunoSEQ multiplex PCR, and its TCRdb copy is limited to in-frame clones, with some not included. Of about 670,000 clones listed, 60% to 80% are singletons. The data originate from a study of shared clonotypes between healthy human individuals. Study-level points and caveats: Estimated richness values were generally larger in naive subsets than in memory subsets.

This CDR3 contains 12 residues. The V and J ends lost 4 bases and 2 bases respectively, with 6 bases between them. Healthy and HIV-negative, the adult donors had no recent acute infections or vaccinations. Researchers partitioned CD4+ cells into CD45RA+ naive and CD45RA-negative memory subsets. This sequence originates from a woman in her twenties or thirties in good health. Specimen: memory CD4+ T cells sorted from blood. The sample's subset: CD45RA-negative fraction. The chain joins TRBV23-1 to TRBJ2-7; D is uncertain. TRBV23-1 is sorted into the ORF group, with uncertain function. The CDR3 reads CASSLKPYEQYF. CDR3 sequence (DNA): TGCGCCAGCAGTCTCAAGCCCTACGAGCAGTACTTC.